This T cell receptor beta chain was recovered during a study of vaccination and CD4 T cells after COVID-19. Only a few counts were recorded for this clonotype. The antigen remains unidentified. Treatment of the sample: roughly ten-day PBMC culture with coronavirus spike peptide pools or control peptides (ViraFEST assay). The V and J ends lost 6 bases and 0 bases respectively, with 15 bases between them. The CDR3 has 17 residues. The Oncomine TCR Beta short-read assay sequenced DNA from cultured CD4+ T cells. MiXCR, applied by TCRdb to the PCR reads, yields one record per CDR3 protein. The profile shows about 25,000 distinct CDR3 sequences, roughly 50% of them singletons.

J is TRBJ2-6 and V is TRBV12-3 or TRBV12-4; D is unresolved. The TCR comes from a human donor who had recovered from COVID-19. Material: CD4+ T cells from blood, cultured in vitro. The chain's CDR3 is CASRIKDLYSGANVLTF. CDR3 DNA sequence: TGTGCCAGCAGGATCAAAGACCTCTACTCTGGGGCCAACGTCCTGACTTTC.